The rows below give T cell receptor beta chains drawn from one sample of a study of T cells in Graves' hyperthyroidism and ophthalmopathy. Using its own MiXCR run on the multiplex PCR reads, TCRdb lists one record per CDR3 protein. This sample has about 640,000 distinct CDR3 sequences, with more than 20% found just once. Sequencing was done on a sample of blood. These receptors originate from a man aged 30-40 years with Graves' ophthalmopathy. Both conserved end residues are part of each CDR3. D genes are given only for firm matches. Some rows mark clone size as missing; the rest say once, few, many or name a class of expanded clone.

j_call v_call d_call clone_size cdr3_length cdr3_nt cdr3_aa
TRBJ1-1 TRBV5-1 TRBD1 - 14 TGCGCCAGCAGCTTGGTACAGGGGTCGGCTGAAGCTTTCTTT CASSLVQGSAEAFF
TRBJ2-4 TRBV10-3 - - 14 TGTGCCATCAGTGAACAGGGAAGTAAAAACATTCAGTACTTC CAISEQGSKNIQYF
TRBJ1-4 TRBV2 - few 17 TGTGCCAGCAGTGCCTCGGGACAACTAGCAACTAATGAAAAACTGTTTTTT CASSASGQLATNEKLFF
TRBJ2-5 TRBV7-3 TRBD2 - 16 TGTGCCAGCAGCTTAATGGGACTAGCCCGAGGGGAGACCCAGTACTTC CASSLMGLARGETQYF
TRBJ2-7 TRBV2 - many 13 TGTGCCAGCACGGTCCAGGGGATCCACGAGCAGTACTTC CASTVQGIHEQYF
TRBJ2-1 TRBV19 TRBD2 - 15 TGTGCCAGTAGCGGGAGGTCAGGGCCCTACAATGAGCAGTTCTTC CASSGRSGPYNEQFF
TRBJ2-7 TRBV27 - - 13 TGTGCCAGTGTCGGGCAGACCTCCTACGAGCAGTACTTC CASVGQTSYEQYF
TRBJ2-2 TRBV18 - - 15 TGTGCCAGCTCACCACAATCAGGGCTCCACGGGGAGCTGTTTTTT CASSPQSGLHGELFF
TRBJ1-4 TRBV18 - many 13 TGTGCCAGCTCACCACAGACTAATGAAAAACTGTTTTTT CASSPQTNEKLFF
TRBJ1-2 TRBV15 - - 15 TGTGCCACCAGCAGAGGACAGGAGGAGAACTATGGCTACACCTTC CATSRGQEENYGYTF
TRBJ2-1 TRBV11-1 - many 12 TGTGCCAGCAGCTTCGGCCGATCGGAGCAGTTCTTC CASSFGRSEQFF
TRBJ1-4 TRBV7-6 - few 15 TGTGCCAGCAGCTTATCCGGGGGCCGAGATGAAAAACTGTTTTTT CASSLSGGRDEKLFF
TRBJ1-2 TRBV27 - many 16 TGTGCCAGCAGTCTGACAGTAGGGGACGGTAACTATGGCTACACCTTC CASSLTVGDGNYGYTF
TRBJ2-5 TRBV6-1 - few 12 TGTGCCAGCAGTGTGGCGGAAGAGACCCAGTACTTC CASSVAEETQYF
TRBJ2-2 TRBV3-1 - many 19 TGTGCCAGCAGCCCCCGGGATCCTGCGGTGGTCGCGAACACCGGGGAGCTGTTTTTT CASSPRDPAVVANTGELFF
TRBJ2-1 TRBV7-9 - - 13 TGTGCCAGCAGCCCAAAGGGGTACAATGAGCAGTTCTTC CASSPKGYNEQFF
TRBJ1-5 TRBV10-3 TRBD1 few 15 TGTGCCATCAGTGAAGGGGAGGGGGCAGGGCAGCCCCAGCATTTT CAISEGEGAGQPQHF
TRBJ1-1 TRBV28 TRBD1 many 16 TGTGCCAGCAGTTTATTGTCAGGGGGCGCGGACACTGAAGCTTTCTTT CASSLLSGGADTEAFF
TRBJ1-4 TRBV6-1 TRBD1 few 14 TGTGCCAGCAGAGACCCCGGGACAGGTGAAAAACTGTTTTTT CASRDPGTGEKLFF
TRBJ2-7 TRBV7-6 TRBD1 few 15 TGTGCCAGCAGCCCTAGGACAGGGGGCCGTTACGAGCAGTACTTC CASSPRTGGRYEQYF
TRBJ1-2 TRBV20-1 - few 13 TGCAGTGCTAGTCAGGGCAGTGGCTATGGCTACACCTTC CSASQGSGYGYTF
TRBJ2-5 TRBV6-2/TRBV6-3 - few 18 TGTGCCAGCAGTTACTTAAAACCTTACATTGGCACAAGAGAGACCCAGTACTTC CASSYLKPYIGTRETQYF
TRBJ1-1 TRBV5-1 - few 15 TGCGCCAGCAGCTTGTTGGATGGGGTGAACACTGAAGCTTTCTTT CASSLLDGVNTEAFF
TRBJ2-1 TRBV11-3 TRBD1 many 17 TGTGCCAGCAGCTCTAGCCCCGGGACAGGAATCTACAATGAGCAGTTCTTC CASSSSPGTGIYNEQFF
TRBJ2-5 TRBV6-1 TRBD1 few 15 TGTGCCAGCAGCCTAAGCTGGACAGGGAAAGAGACCCAGTACTTC CASSLSWTGKETQYF
TRBJ2-1 TRBV24-1 - few 12 TGTGCCACCAGTGAGTCAACAGGGGAGCAGTTCTTC CATSESTGEQFF
TRBJ1-1 TRBV18 - many 14 TGTGCCAGCTCACCGGCCACAGAGAACACTGAAGCTTTCTTT CASSPATENTEAFF
TRBJ2-1 TRBV6-1 - - 12 TGTGCCAGCAGTGATGAAGGGGTCAAGCAGTTCTTC CASSDEGVKQFF
TRBJ2-5 TRBV27 TRBD1 few 14 TGTGCCAGCAGTCACAGGGGGCGCAAGGAGACCCAGTACTTC CASSHRGRKETQYF
TRBJ1-1 TRBV3-1 TRBD1 many 18 TGTGCCAGCAGCCCCTGGGCCGGGACAGGGGGCGCGGGTACTGAAGCTTTCTTT CASSPWAGTGGAGTEAFF
TRBJ1-1 TRBV27 - - 16 TGTGCCAGCAATTTAATTTCCGGGACACTGAACACTGAAGCTTTCTTT CASNLISGTLNTEAFF
TRBJ1-2 TRBV28 TRBD1 - 14 TGTGCCAGCAGTGGGGGACAGGGAGACTATGGCTACACCTTC CASSGGQGDYGYTF
TRBJ2-1 TRBV12-3/TRBV12-4 TRBD2 many 17 TGTGCCAGCAGTCCCTTTACTAGCGGGAGGTTGTACAATGAGCAGTTCTTC CASSPFTSGRLYNEQFF
TRBJ2-3 TRBV11-3 TRBD2 - 18 TGTGCCACCAGCTCGGGATGGGGGGGACTAGCGGGAGTGGATACGCAGTATTTT CATSSGWGGLAGVDTQYF
TRBJ2-1 TRBV7-2 TRBD2 few 15 TGTGCCAGCAGCTTAGAACTAGCGGGTTCAGGTGAGCAGTTCTTC CASSLELAGSGEQFF
TRBJ2-1 TRBV20-1 TRBD1 few 14 TGCAGTGCTAGCCCGGGACAGCCTTACAATGAGCAGTTCTTC CSASPGQPYNEQFF
TRBJ2-7 TRBV12-3/TRBV12-4 - many 15 TGTGCCAGCAGTTTCCCGTACCCTGGGTCCTACGAGCAGTACTTC CASSFPYPGSYEQYF
TRBJ2-7 TRBV28 TRBD2 few 16 TGTGCCAGCAGCTTGACTAGCGGATTCAGCTCCTACGAGCAGTACTTC CASSLTSGFSSYEQYF
TRBJ1-3 TRBV6-5 TRBD1 - 14 TGTGCCAGCAGCTATCGTCAGGGGGCAGGCACCATATATTTT CASSYRQGAGTIYF
TRBJ2-7 TRBV10-3 - few 15 TGTGCCATCAGTGGGGGTCGCTCAACCTCCTACGAGCAGTACTTC CAISGGRSTSYEQYF
TRBJ1-4 TRBV18 - many 15 TGTGCCAGCTCTCATACAGGGAGTTCTAATGAAAAACTGTTTTTT CASSHTGSSNEKLFF
TRBJ2-2 TRBV6-4 TRBD1 few 14 TGTGCCAGCAGTGAGACAGGGTGGATCGGGGAGCTGTTTTTT CASSETGWIGELFF
TRBJ1-2 TRBV13 - many 12 TGTGCCAGCAGCTCCGAGTCCTATGGCTACACCTTC CASSSESYGYTF
TRBJ2-7 TRBV6-2/TRBV6-3 TRBD2 few 15 TGTGCCAGCAGCCCCTTAGCGGGAGATGGGTACGAGCAGTACTTC CASSPLAGDGYEQYF
TRBJ2-1 TRBV18 - many 12 TGTGCCAGCTCGAGGCCCCACAATGAGCAGTTCTTC CASSRPHNEQFF
TRBJ1-2 TRBV2 - - 16 TGTGCCAGCAGGGCCCCGGGACGGTCCGAGTACTATGGCTACACCTTC CASRAPGRSEYYGYTF
TRBJ1-5 TRBV12-3/TRBV12-4 - many 14 TGTGCCAGCAGTTTAATGGGTCGGGATCAGCCCCAGCATTTT CASSLMGRDQPQHF
TRBJ2-7 TRBV28 - many 17 TGTGCCAGCAGCGAAACCTCCGGCCGGGCCGGATCCTACGAGCAGTACTTC CASSETSGRAGSYEQYF
TRBJ1-5 TRBV20-1 TRBD1 - 14 TGCAGTGCTGACCGACAGGGGGCACGGCAGCCCCAGCATTTT CSADRQGARQPQHF
TRBJ1-1 TRBV20-1 - many 11 TGCAGTGCCTCGGTTGGCCCTGAAGCTTTCTTT CSASVGPEAFF
TRBJ1-4 TRBV2 TRBD1 many 14 TGTGCCAGCAGTGGGACAGGGGGGAATGAAAAACTGTTTTTT CASSGTGGNEKLFF
TRBJ2-7 TRBV2 - - 14 TGTGCCAGCAGTGCAGAAAAACTATCCTACGAGCAGTACTTC CASSAEKLSYEQYF